This T cell receptor beta chain was captured in a study of response to subunit inactivated influenza vaccine. Study results and limitations: The authors proposed limited new T cell recruitment per seasonal influenza vaccination.

Ten or more counts support this clonotype. Its antigen remains unidentified. The germline V and J ends were trimmed by 6 bases and 4 bases, with 13 bases remaining between them. CDR3 length equals 14 residues. TCRdb re-analysed the RT-PCR reads in MiXCR, keeping a single row per CDR3 protein. The table includes hundreds of thousands of distinct CDR3 sequences, 10% to 15% detected once. The source of this sequence is a man in his forties or fifties who received an inactivated influenza vaccine. This chain joins TRBV12-3 or TRBV12-4 and TRBJ1-3; weak D call: TRBD1 (6 bases). The source material was PBMCs from blood, sampled around seven weeks after vaccination. The CDR3 DNA reads TGTGCCAGCAGCTCACAGGGACTCGGAAACACCATATATTTT. Translation: CASSSQGLGNTIYF.